The 15 T cell receptor beta chains below were found in one sample sequenced in a study of human CD8 memory T cell subsets (dated by TCRdb to the early 2020s). Instrument on record: NextSeq 550. A Human TCR Profiling Kit was used to prepare UMI-labeled 5' RACE TCRbeta libraries. After TCRdb reprocessed the reads, each CDR3 protein sequence was kept as one row, without DNA. Per the sample table, the count is 7,000 or so distinct CDR3 sequences. The ten largest clones represent about 22% of the sample. The sample taken for sequencing was CD8+ stem-like memory T cells (TSCM and TCM) sorted from PBMCs. The sample's cell subset or site, from its label and the paper: stem-like memory CD8 T cells (TSTEM), CCR7+ PD-1- TIGIT-. Receptor source: a human donor in good health.

The gene calls are TRBV28 and TRBJ2-2; lacking DNA, the TRBD1 call made by TCRdb goes unchecked. In germline, CDR1 is MDHEN, CDR2 SYDVKM. The CDR3 totals 14 residues. The CDR3 reads CASSGTGFGGELFF.

The chain combines TRBV11-2 with TRBJ2-1; TCRdb's D call of TRBD1 is untestable without DNA. Germline V gives CDR1 SGHAT, CDR2 FQNNGV. CDR3 size: 18 residues. CDR3 loop: CASSLGSPAGTDWNEQFF.

This chain connects TRBV20-1 to TRBJ2-7; the TRBD2 assignment by TCRdb is unverifiable without DNA. From germline, CDR1 is DFQATT and CDR2 SNEGSKA (reference sequence). The CDR3 loop spans 14 amino acids. CDR3 sequence: CSARSPLAGYEQYF.

The chain has TRBV4-1 and TRBJ1-2; the TRBD1 assignment by TCRdb is unverifiable without DNA. Germline V gene data show CDR1 as MGHRA and CDR2 as YSYEKL. This CDR3 spans 16 amino acids. The CDR3 loop reads CASSPTQGAVGYGYTF.

The chain joins TRBV12-3 or TRBV12-4 to TRBJ2-7; TCRdb's D gene call, TRBD1, goes unchecked for lack of DNA. This CDR3 contains 16 residues. CDR3 residues: CASSPGPGRDSYEQYF.

The gene calls are TRBV7-2 and TRBJ2-2; without DNA, the TCRdb call of TRBD2 cannot be checked. CDR3 size: 17 residues. CDR1 is SGHTA and CDR2 is FQGNSA in the germline V gene. The CDR3 loop reads CASSLALGLAEFRELFF.

The V and J genes are TRBV7-9 and TRBJ1-5. CDR1 is SEHNR and CDR2 is FQNEAQ in the germline V gene (reference sequence). This CDR3 contains 14 residues. The chain's CDR3 is CASSLESDNQPQHF.

The chain recombines TRBV4-2 with TRBJ2-5; TCRdb's assignment of TRBD1 cannot be checked, as there is no DNA. The CDR3 loop spans 14 amino acids. Germline loops: CDR1 LGHNA, CDR2 YNFKEQ. CDR3 protein: CASSQEWGPQTQYF.

The CDR3 spells CASSPRTSGTGEQYF. This sequence joins TRBV27 and TRBJ2-7; TCRdb reports TRBD2, a call that lacks DNA to check it against. Germline V gives CDR1 MNHEY, CDR2 SMNVEV (reference sequence). This CDR3 is 15 amino acids long.

The V and J genes are TRBV7-9 and TRBJ2-7; without DNA, the TCRdb call of TRBD1 cannot be checked. The V gene's germline CDR1 is SEHNR and CDR2 FQNEAQ (reference sequence). CDR3 size: 16 residues. CDR3 in amino acids: CASSPTTGGNSYEQYF.

This chain joins TRBV5-5 and TRBJ1-2. Germline V lookup: CDR1 SGHKS, CDR2 YYEKEE (reference sequence). This CDR3 comprises 15 residues. The CDR3 sequence: CASIPPQGAYYGYTF.

The V call is TRBV15, the J call TRBJ1-1; the TRBD1 assignment by TCRdb is unverifiable without DNA. The CDR3 sequence is 16 residues long. The V gene's germline CDR1 is LNHNV and CDR2 YYDKDF (reference sequence). Here the CDR3 reads CATSRSKTGMGTEAFF.

The CDR3: CSARDLQGYTEAFF. The chain combines TRBV20-1 with TRBJ1-1. Germline V gives CDR1 DFQATT, CDR2 SNEGSKA (reference sequence). This CDR3 contains 14 residues.

CDR3 sequence reads: CASSLSGHFEGYTF. This chain connects TRBV5-1 to TRBJ1-2; as DNA is missing, the TRBD1 call by TCRdb cannot be tested. The CDR3 has 14 amino acids. Germline values: CDR1 SGHRS, CDR2 YFSETQ. The full variable domain, its missing parts supplied by reference TRBV5-1 and TRBJ1-2, is KAGVTQTPRYLIKTRGQQVTLSCSPISGHRSVSWYQQTPGQGLQFLFEYFSETQRNKGNFPGRFSGRQFSNSRSEMNVSTLELGDSALYLCASSLSGHFEGYTFGSGTRLTVV.

The chain joins TRBV27 to TRBJ2-7; TCRdb indicates TRBD1, and absent DNA this call remains unverified. Germline V lookup: CDR1 MNHEY, CDR2 SMNVEV (reference sequence). This CDR3 has 15 residues. The CDR3 region is CASSSPDREVYEQYF.